The sequence of this T cell receptor beta chain was determined in a study of beta chain features in type 1 diabetes. Every isolated RNA sample was fully reverse transcribed, so sequencing captured expressed TCRB transcripts. TCRdb keeps only in-frame clones here, not all; method: immunoSEQ multiplex PCR. The repertoire includes some 19,000 clones, around 50% of them detected once, and around 0.45% sits in the top ten. V dropped 0 bases and J dropped 8 bases, with 16 bases sitting between them. The CDR3 length is 15 residues. CDR1 is LGHNA, CDR2 YSLEER, per germline. The source material was stem cell memory CD4+ T cells from blood. The sequence was collected from a man aged 18 to 30 in good health. The chain links TRBV4-3 to TRBJ1-2, with D perhaps matching TRBD1 (5 bases). CDR3 in amino acids: CASSQDGTPPGGYTF. The CDR3 coding sequence is TGCGCCAGCAGCCAAGATGGGACTCCCCCGGGAGGCTACACCTTC.